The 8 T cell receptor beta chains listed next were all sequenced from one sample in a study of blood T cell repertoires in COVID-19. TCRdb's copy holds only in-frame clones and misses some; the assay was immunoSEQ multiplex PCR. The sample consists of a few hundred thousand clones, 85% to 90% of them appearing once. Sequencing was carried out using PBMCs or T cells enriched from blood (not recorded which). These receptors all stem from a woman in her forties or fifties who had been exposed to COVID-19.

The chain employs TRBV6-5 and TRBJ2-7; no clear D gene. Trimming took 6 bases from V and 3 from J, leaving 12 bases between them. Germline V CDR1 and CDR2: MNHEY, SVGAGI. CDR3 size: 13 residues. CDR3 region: CASRFLAYYEQYF. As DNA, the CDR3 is TGTGCCAGCAGGTTCCTCGCCTACTACGAGCAGTACTTC.

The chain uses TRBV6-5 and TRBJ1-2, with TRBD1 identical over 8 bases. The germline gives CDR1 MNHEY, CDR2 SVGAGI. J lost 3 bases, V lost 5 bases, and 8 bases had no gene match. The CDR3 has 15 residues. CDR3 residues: CASSKQGDPYYGYTF. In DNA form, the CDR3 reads TGTGCCAGCAGTAAACAGGGGGACCCTTACTATGGCTACACCTTC.

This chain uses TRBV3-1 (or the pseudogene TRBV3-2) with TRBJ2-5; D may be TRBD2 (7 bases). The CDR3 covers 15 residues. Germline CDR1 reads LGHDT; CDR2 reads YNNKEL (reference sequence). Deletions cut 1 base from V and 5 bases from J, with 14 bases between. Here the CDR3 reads CASSQGGGEWETQYF. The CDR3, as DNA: TGTGCCAGCAGCCAAGGAGGGGGGGAGTGGGAGACCCAGTACTTC.

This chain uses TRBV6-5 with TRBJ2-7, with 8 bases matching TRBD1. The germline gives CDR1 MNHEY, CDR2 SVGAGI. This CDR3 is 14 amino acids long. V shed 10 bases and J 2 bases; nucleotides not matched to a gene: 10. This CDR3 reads CATHHRTGPYEQYF. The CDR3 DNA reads TGTGCCACCCACCATAGGACAGGGCCCTACGAGCAGTACTTC.

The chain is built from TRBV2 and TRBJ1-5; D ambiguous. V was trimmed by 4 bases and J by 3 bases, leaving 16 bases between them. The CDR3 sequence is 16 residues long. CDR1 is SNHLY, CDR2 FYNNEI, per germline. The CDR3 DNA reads TGTGCCAGCAGTGTCCGGCCGGGTTTTATCAATCAGCCCCAGCATTTT. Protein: CASSVRPGFINQPQHF. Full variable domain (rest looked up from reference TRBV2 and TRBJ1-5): EPEVTQTPSHQVTQMGQEVILRCVPISNHLYFYWYRQILGQKVEFLVSFYNNEISEKSEIFDDQFSVERPDGSNFTLKIRSTKLEDSAMYFCASSVRPGFINQPQHFGDGTRLSIL.

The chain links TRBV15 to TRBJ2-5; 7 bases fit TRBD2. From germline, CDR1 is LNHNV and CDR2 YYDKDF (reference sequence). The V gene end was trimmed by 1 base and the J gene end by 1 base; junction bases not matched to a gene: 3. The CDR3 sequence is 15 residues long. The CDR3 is CATSRGEGAQETQYF. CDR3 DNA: TGTGCCACCAGCAGAGGGGAGGGAGCCCAAGAGACCCAGTACTTC.

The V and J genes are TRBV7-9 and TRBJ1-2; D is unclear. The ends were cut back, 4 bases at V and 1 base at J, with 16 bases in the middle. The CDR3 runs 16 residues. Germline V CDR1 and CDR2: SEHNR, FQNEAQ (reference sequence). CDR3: CASSSWETADNYGYTF. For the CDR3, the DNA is TGTGCCAGCAGCTCGTGGGAGACCGCTGATAACTATGGCTACACCTTC.

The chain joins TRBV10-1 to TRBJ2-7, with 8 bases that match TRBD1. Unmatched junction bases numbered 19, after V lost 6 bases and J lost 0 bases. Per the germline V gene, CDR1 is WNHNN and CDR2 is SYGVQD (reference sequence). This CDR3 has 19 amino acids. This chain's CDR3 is CASSPPFGQGVVISYEQYF. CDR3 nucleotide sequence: TGCGCCAGCAGCCCCCCCTTCGGACAGGGTGTAGTAATCTCCTACGAGCAGTACTTC.